The next 8 T cell receptor beta chains were all read from a single sample in a study of tumour-infiltrating T cells in Burkitt lymphoma (TCRdb year 2020). The library was made by the immunoSEQ multiplex PCR assay. Held by TCRdb, this immuneACCESS table contains in-frame sequences only and omits some clones. Under half of the omission traces to an unresolved V gene where checked; the cause of the rest is unknown. Across this sample there are 46,000 or so clones, with around 31% seen only once. Together, the top ten hold under 3.5% of the sample. Sequencing was carried out using tumor tissue. All receptors derive from a human donor with Burkitt lymphoma.

A few counts support this clone. CDR3 sequence: CASRSYNEQFF. Written as DNA, the CDR3 is TGTGCCAGCCGCTCCTACAATGAGCAGTTCTTC. The chain has TRBV18 and TRBJ2-1; D is unclear. The germline V gene encodes CDR1 KGHSH and CDR2 LQKENI. The CDR3 runs 11 residues. V lost 8 bases, J lost 0 bases, and 2 bases lay in between.

In the case of this clone: This could be a read error, since a much larger clone is one nucleotide away. Other DNA sequences of this sample code for an identical CDR3. The chain employs TRBV27 and TRBJ2-6, with a tentative D call TRBD2 (6 bases). Germline V gives CDR1 MNHEY, CDR2 SMNVEV (reference sequence). This CDR3 spans 17 amino acids. CDR3 sequence (DNA): TGTGCCAGCCTCCCCCTTGGAGGGTTTTCTGGGGCCAATGTCCTGACTTTC. Translated: CASLPLGGFSGANVLTF.

This clone showed up just a few times. The V and J genes are TRBV5-1 and TRBJ2-7; perhaps TRBD1 as D (5 bases). The CDR3 loop spans 13 amino acids. V shed 2 bases and J shed 5 bases, with 11 bases lying between them. CDR1 SGHRS and CDR2 YFSETQ come from the germline V gene. The CDR3 DNA reads as TGCGCCAGCAGCTTTCGAAGGGGAAACGAGCAGTACTTC. It translates to CASSFRRGNEQYF.

This clone ranks as medium-sized (0.01 to 0.1%). Distinct nucleotide sequences in the sample also encode this CDR3. The chain carries TRBV30 and TRBJ1-3; no reliable D call. CDR1 is GTSNPN and CDR2 is SVGIG in the germline V gene (reference sequence). The CDR3 runs to 14 residues. Trimming removed 0 bases at V and 0 bases at J, with 6 bases between. The CDR3 loop is CAWSVGGSGNTIYF. CDR3 sequence (DNA): TGTGCCTGGAGTGTTGGAGGCTCTGGAAACACCATATATTTT.

The V and J genes are TRBV5-1 and TRBJ2-3, with 11 bases matching TRBD2. The CDR3 runs 18 residues. The trim removed 0 bases at V and 2 bases at J, leaving 8 bases unmatched. In germline, CDR1 is SGHRS, CDR2 YFSETQ. Written as DNA, the CDR3 is TGCGCCAGCAGCTTGGCCTGGGTAGCGGGGGGGATCACAGATACGCAGTATTTT. It encodes CASSLAWVAGGITDTQYF.

The chain combines TRBV5-1 with TRBJ1-2; D gene unclear. Per the germline V gene, CDR1 is SGHRS and CDR2 is YFSETQ. Deletions cut 0 bases from V and 10 bases from J, with 13 bases between. The CDR3 is made up of 13 amino acids. CDR3 DNA: TGCGCCAGCAGCTTGGTGGGCCAGTTGGACTACACCTTC. Translation: CASSLVGQLDYTF.

This clone was picked up a small number of times. The chain combines TRBV20-1 with TRBJ2-7; D unclear. Germline CDR1 is DFQATT and CDR2 is SNEGSKA (reference sequence). V was trimmed by 3 bases and J by 4 bases, leaving 7 bases between them. The CDR3 is 11 amino acids. The CDR3 DNA reads TGCAGTGCTAGTAAAGATTACGAGCAGTACTTC. This encodes CSASKDYEQYF.

The gene calls are TRBV10-3 and TRBJ2-5, with 7 bases lining up with TRBD2. The length of the CDR3 is 16 residues. Germline V gene lookup returns CDR1 ENHRY and CDR2 SYGVKD. Trimming took 3 bases from V and 3 from J; bases not matched to a gene: 10. CDR3 bases: TGTGCCATCAGTGATTGGGGCGGGGGATTAGAAGAGACCCAGTACTTC. Translated: CAISDWGGGLEETQYF.